These 3 T cell receptor beta chains originate from one sample sequenced in a study of cytomegalovirus exposure and HLA in healthy donors. Primers for the PCR totalled 60 Vbeta and 13 Jbeta. Generated by immunoSEQ multiplex PCR, the TCRdb table keeps only in-frame clones and is missing some. The table has about 90,000 clones, nearly 80% seen once. Sequences were obtained from PBMCs. These receptors were collected from a woman in her thirties or forties in good health and CMV-seropositive.

The chain joins TRBV7-2 to TRBJ1-3, with 9 positions matching TRBD1. CDR1 SGHTA and CDR2 FQGNSA come from the germline V gene. V shed 4 bases and J 4 bases; nucleotides not matched to a gene: 5. The CDR3 consists of 15 residues. The CDR3 coding sequence is TGTGCCAGCAGCTACGGGACAGGGAAGGGAAACACCATATATTTT. This translates into CASSYGTGKGNTIYF.

The chain uses TRBV4-3 and TRBJ2-3; 8 nucleotides match TRBD1. V lost 4 bases to trimming and J lost 4 bases; unmatched junction nucleotides: 7. From germline, CDR1 is LGHNA and CDR2 YSLEER. This CDR3 has 15 residues. CDR3 nucleotides: TGCGCCAGCAGCCGACAACAGGGGGGATCAGATACGCAGTATTTT. This gives the protein CASSRQQGGSDTQYF.

The CDR3 DNA reads as TGTGCCAGCAGCTTTTCACTGTCCGGAAACACCATATATTTT. It codes for CASSFSLSGNTIYF. The chain couples TRBV5-8 to TRBJ1-3, with D uncertain. With 2 bases removed from V and 4 bases from J, the gap between germline ends came to 10 bases. CDR1 is SGHTS and CDR2 is YDEGEE in the germline V gene. The length of the CDR3 is 14 residues.